This record looks at one T cell receptor beta chain sequence and its context. The source of the sample is a study of control samples from healthy donors and cancer patients. The repertoire was sequenced with immunoSEQ multiplex PCR; TCRdb's copy has only in-frame clones and lacks some. The sample lists about 170,000 clones; about 94% were seen once. The TCR originated in a woman aged 60 to 75 in good health. Sequenced: blood.

The CDR3 protein is CASSPSARTQPQHF. The DNA of the CDR3 is TGTGCCAGCTCACCCAGCGCAAGGACTCAGCCCCAGCATTTT. The rearrangement uses TRBV18 and TRBJ1-5; the D is unclear. The V and J ends lost 3 bases and 6 bases respectively, with 12 bases between them. This CDR3 contains 14 residues. Germline loops: CDR1 KGHSH, CDR2 LQKENI.